The 18 T cell receptor beta chains in this list originate from one sample, sequenced in a study of cytomegalovirus exposure and HLA in healthy donors. The PCR used 60 Vbeta and 13 Jbeta primers. Sequencing was performed with immunoSEQ multiplex PCR; in TCRdb, only in-frame clones are kept and a portion is missing. The profile shows under 130,000 clones, around two thirds of them singletons. Sequenced: PBMCs. The origin of the receptors is a man aged 45-65 years in good health and CMV-seropositive.

This clone was detected many times. The chain employs TRBV5-1 and TRBJ2-7; 9 nucleotides match TRBD2. The junction had 6 bases not matched to a gene; V was cut back by 2 bases and J by 0 bases. CDR3 size: 16 residues. Per germline, CDR1 SGHRS and CDR2 YFSETQ. The CDR3: CASSFNRLADSYEQYF. The DNA of the CDR3 is TGCGCCAGCAGCTTCAACCGACTAGCGGACTCCTACGAGCAGTACTTC.

The gene calls are TRBV7-9 and TRBJ2-4; D is perhaps TRBD2 (6 bases). This CDR3 spans 16 amino acids. Trimming pared 4 bases from V and 5 bases from J, leaving 18 bases between. The germline V gene has CDR1 SEHNR and CDR2 FQNEAQ (reference sequence). CDR3 residues: CASSSWTRGGENIQYF. CDR3 nucleotides: TGTGCCAGCAGCTCCTGGACCCGGGGAGGAGAAAACATTCAGTACTTC.

This clone was recorded once. V usage is TRBV5-1 and J usage is TRBJ2-7, with a possible D match to TRBD1 (6 bases). V was cut by 7 bases and J by 5 bases, with 16 bases left in between. The germline gives CDR1 SGHRS, CDR2 YFSETQ. This CDR3 is built from 13 residues. The CDR3 region is CASAGTTMDEQYF. The DNA for the CDR3 is TGCGCCAGCGCCGGGACAACAATGGACGAGCAGTACTTC.

The chain couples TRBV10-3 to TRBJ2-7, with D unresolved. In germline, CDR1 is ENHRY, CDR2 SYGVKD. CDR3 length equals 15 residues. Between the trimmed V and J ends, which lost 0 bases and 1 base, there was a span of 10 bases. For the CDR3, the DNA is TGTGCCATCAGTGAGTCGACTGGCAGTTCCTACGAGCAGTACTTC. Translated, it gives CAISESTGSSYEQYF.

The chain employs TRBV2 and TRBJ2-5, with D perhaps TRBD1 (6 bases). The CDR3 is made up of 15 amino acids. V was cut by 6 bases and J by 11 bases, with 25 bases left in between. Germline V gene data show CDR1 as SNHLY and CDR2 as FYNNEI. The CDR3 coding sequence is TGTGCCAGCAGGACGTGGGGGCAGGGGATGGGGGAGCAGTACTTC. Its protein is CASRTWGQGMGEQYF.

This rearrangement joins TRBV5-1 to TRBJ1-1, with 7 bases aligning to TRBD1. Germline V gives CDR1 SGHRS, CDR2 YFSETQ. The CDR3 has 17 residues. With 4 bases clipped from V and 0 bases from J, the junction kept 12 bases outside the gene matches. CDR3: CASSPSLTGSLNTEAFF. The CDR3 bases are TGCGCCAGCAGCCCCTCCCTGACAGGGTCCCTGAACACTGAAGCTTTCTTT.

The V and J genes are TRBV19 and TRBJ1-1; D possibly corresponds to TRBD1 (5 bases). Per germline, CDR1 LNHDA and CDR2 SQIVND (reference sequence). Trimming pared 2 bases from V and 1 base from J, leaving 8 bases between. The CDR3 runs 14 residues. The CDR3 bases are TGTGCCAGTAGTATAAAAAGGGGGAACACTGAAGCTTTCTTT. Translation gives CASSIKRGNTEAFF.

This clone occurred a few times. This chain joins TRBV5-1 and TRBJ2-7; 11 bases are a match to TRBD1. CDR1 is SGHRS and CDR2 is YFSETQ in the germline V gene. The junction had 3 bases not matched to a gene; V was cut back by 7 bases and J by 0 bases. The CDR3 extends over 14 amino acids. CDR3 residues: CASSGTGGSYEQYF. The CDR3 DNA is TGCGCCAGCTCCGGGACAGGGGGCTCCTACGAGCAGTACTTC.

The gene calls are TRBV9 and TRBJ2-5, with D tentatively TRBD1 (9 bases). The J call may be in error: the DNA end matches TRBJ2-7 better. CDR1 and CDR2 (germline): SGDLS, YYNGEE. The CDR3 length is 16 residues. The DNA of the CDR3 is TGTGCCAGCAGCGTAGCGGGGGGGACAGGGCCCTACGAGCAGTACTTC. This codes for CASSVAGGTGPYEQYF.

This sequence joins TRBV28 and TRBJ2-2; 11 bases are a match to TRBD1. This CDR3 is 18 amino acids long. The trim removed 3 bases at V and 7 bases at J, leaving 13 bases unmatched. Germline assignment: CDR1 MDHEN and CDR2 SYDVKM. CDR3 nucleotides: TGTGCCAGCAGTTTGGGCCACGGGACAGGGGGTATTAGCGGGGAGCTGTTTTTT. Protein product: CASSLGHGTGGISGELFF.

The gene calls are TRBV18 and TRBJ1-4, with D unclear. V dropped 6 bases and J dropped 8 bases, with 10 bases sitting between them. CDR3 length equals 12 residues. Germline-derived CDR1 and CDR2 are KGHSH and LQKENI. The CDR3 bases are TGTGCCAGCTCTCGCGGAGGCGAAAAACTGTTTTTT. Translation: CASSRGGEKLFF.

V is TRBV14 and J is TRBJ1-2; D may be TRBD1 (5 bases). Trimming removed 1 base at V and 4 bases at J, with 16 bases between. The CDR3 covers 16 residues. Per the germline V gene, CDR1 is SGHDN and CDR2 is FVKESK. The CDR3 DNA sequence: TGTGCCAGCAGCCAAGGTGGGGGGACCCTCGGCTATGGCTACACCTTC. Translating gives CASSQGGGTLGYGYTF.

The chain combines TRBV6-1 with TRBJ1-2, with D hard to call. The germline V gene encodes CDR1 MNHNS and CDR2 SASEGT. V was trimmed by 4 bases and J by 4 bases, leaving 13 bases between them. CDR3 length equals 14 residues. The CDR3 loop is CASSVAGLSYGYTF. CDR3 DNA: TGTGCCAGCAGTGTAGCAGGACTAAGCTATGGCTACACCTTC.

Turning to this clone: At one of its ends the junction is not consistent with the germline gene, which may arise from a read error. The chain couples TRBV7-7 to TRBJ2-5, with 7 bases fitting TRBD2. Germline CDR1 SSHAT, CDR2 FNYEAQ (reference sequence). The CDR3 loop spans 16 amino acids. The CDR3 region has the DNA TGTGCCAGCAGCTTATTTGCCGGGAGGATCCAAAAGACCCAGTACTTC. This translates into CASSLFAGRIQKTQYF.

The rearrangement uses TRBV2 and TRBJ2-1; D ambiguous. The CDR3 extends over 11 amino acids. Germline V gene lookup returns CDR1 SNHLY and CDR2 FYNNEI. Trimming took 6 bases from V and 11 from J, leaving 11 bases between them. CDR3 sequence: CASRIARKQFF. CDR3 DNA: TGTGCCAGCAGAATAGCTCGGAAGCAGTTCTTC.

There are a few counts of this clone. The chain carries TRBV10-1 and TRBJ2-2; possibly TRBD1 for D (5 bases). Per germline, CDR1 WNHNN and CDR2 SYGVQD (reference sequence). Deletions cut 3 bases from V and 3 bases from J, with 17 bases between. CDR3 size: 17 residues. DNA of the CDR3: TGCGCCAGCAGTGAAGTCCAGGGCGGTTCGGACACCGGGGAGCTGTTTTTT. Translation: CASSEVQGGSDTGELFF.

The chain joins TRBV29-1 to TRBJ2-1; maybe TRBD2 (5 bases). Trimming removed 5 bases from V and 8 bases from J, with 13 bases in between. The V gene's germline CDR1 is SQVTM and CDR2 ANQGSEA. This CDR3 is 12 amino acids long. The CDR3 DNA reads as TGCAGCGTTCAAAGGGAGTTAGATGAGCAGTTCTTC. This gives the protein CSVQRELDEQFF.

There are a few counts of this clone. The rearrangement links TRBV5-1 to TRBJ1-4, with 7 bases that match TRBD1. The trim removed 2 bases at V and 5 bases at J, leaving 3 bases unmatched. The CDR3 consists of 14 residues. The germline gives CDR1 SGHRS, CDR2 YFSETQ. CDR3 DNA sequence: TGCGCCAGCAGCTTAGGGACAGTGAATGAAAAACTGTTTTTT. Amino acid sequence: CASSLGTVNEKLFF.